The clone carrying this TCR beta chain was recorded a few times. Its antigen remains unknown. These data come from a study of identical twins. The study's findings and limits: For zero-insertion analyses, partial confounding could come from invariant MAIT and iNKT cells.

Each CDR3 protein gets one entry after TCRdb re-called the 5' RACE reads with MiXCR. The sample holds hundreds of thousands of distinct CDR3 sequences, 8.6% seen once. The CDR3 contains 16 residues. The V segment lost 5 bases and the J segment 4 bases; nucleotides outside the gene matches: 9. The germline V gene encodes CDR1 SGHTA and CDR2 FQGNSA. Healthy Caucasians, and only they, were the donors. These same data were also listed under a study on yellow fever vaccine responses in identical twins. That publication notes: On the reported evidence, twins' vaccine T cell responses seemed partly convergent and partly personalized.

The sample taken for sequencing was PBMCs. The clonotype originates from a young woman in good health. This sequence joins TRBV7-2 and TRBJ2-3, with 10 bases matching TRBD2. The CDR3 loop is CASSPLAGAGADTQYF. The CDR3 DNA reads TGTGCCAGCAGCCCCCTAGCGGGGGCTGGCGCAGATACGCAGTATTTT.